This TCR beta chain originates from a study of blood T cell repertoires in COVID-19. Produced via immunoSEQ multiplex PCR; TCRdb's table is partial and in-frame only. Found here are roughly 77,000 clones, more than 80% of them singletons; the top ten hold under 5.5%. The CDR3 length is 13 residues. V was trimmed by 4 bases and J by 9 bases, leaving 15 bases between them. Germline V gene sequence: CDR1 MNHEY, CDR2 SVGAGI. The chain has TRBV6-5 and TRBJ2-5, with a possible D match to TRBD1 (7 bases). The clonotype comes from a woman in her 70s with acute or convalescent COVID-19. The source material was peripheral blood. The CDR3 sequence: CASSLGTGEAQYF. For the CDR3, the DNA is TGTGCCAGCAGTTTAGGAACAGGGGAGGCCCAGTACTTC.